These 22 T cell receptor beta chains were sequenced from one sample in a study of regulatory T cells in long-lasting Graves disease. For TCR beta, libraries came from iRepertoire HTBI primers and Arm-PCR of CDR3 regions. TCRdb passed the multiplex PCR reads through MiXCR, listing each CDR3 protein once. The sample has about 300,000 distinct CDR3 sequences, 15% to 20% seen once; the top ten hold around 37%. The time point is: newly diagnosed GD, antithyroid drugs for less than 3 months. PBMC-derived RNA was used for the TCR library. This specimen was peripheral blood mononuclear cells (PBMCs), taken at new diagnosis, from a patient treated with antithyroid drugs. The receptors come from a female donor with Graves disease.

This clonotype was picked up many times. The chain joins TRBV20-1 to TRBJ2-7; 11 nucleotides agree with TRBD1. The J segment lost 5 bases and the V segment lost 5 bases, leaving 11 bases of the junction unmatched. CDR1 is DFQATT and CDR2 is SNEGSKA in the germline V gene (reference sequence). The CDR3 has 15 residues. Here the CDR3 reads CSAPSGTGGGDEQYF. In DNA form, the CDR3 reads TGCAGTGCTCCGAGTGGGACAGGGGGTGGCGACGAGCAGTACTTC.

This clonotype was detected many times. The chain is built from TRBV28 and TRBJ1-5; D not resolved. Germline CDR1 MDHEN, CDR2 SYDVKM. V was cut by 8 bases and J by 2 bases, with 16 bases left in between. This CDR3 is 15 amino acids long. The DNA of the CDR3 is TGTGCCAGCTCCCAGGCCGGGTCCGGCAATCAGCCCCAGCATTTT. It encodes CASSQAGSGNQPQHF.

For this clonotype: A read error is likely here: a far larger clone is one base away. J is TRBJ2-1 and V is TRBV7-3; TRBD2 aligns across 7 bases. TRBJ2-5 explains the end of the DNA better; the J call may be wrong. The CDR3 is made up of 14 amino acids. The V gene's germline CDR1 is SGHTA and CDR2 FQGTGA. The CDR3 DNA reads TGTGCCAGCAATTTGACTAGCCCGGGAGAGACCCAGTACTTC. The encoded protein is CASNLTSPGETQYF.

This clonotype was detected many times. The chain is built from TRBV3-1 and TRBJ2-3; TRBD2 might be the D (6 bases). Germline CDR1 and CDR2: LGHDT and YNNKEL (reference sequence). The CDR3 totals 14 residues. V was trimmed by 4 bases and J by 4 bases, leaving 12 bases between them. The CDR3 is CASSRRDSSDTQYF. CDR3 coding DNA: TGTGCCAGCAGCCGACGGGACTCTTCAGATACGCAGTATTTT.

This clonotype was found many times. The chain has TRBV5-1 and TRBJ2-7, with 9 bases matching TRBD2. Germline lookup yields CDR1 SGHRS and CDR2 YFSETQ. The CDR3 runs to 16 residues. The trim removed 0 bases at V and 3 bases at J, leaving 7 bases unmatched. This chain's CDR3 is CASSLAGLSGSYEQYF. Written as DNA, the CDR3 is TGCGCCAGCAGCTTGGCCGGTCTTAGCGGGAGCTACGAGCAGTACTTC.

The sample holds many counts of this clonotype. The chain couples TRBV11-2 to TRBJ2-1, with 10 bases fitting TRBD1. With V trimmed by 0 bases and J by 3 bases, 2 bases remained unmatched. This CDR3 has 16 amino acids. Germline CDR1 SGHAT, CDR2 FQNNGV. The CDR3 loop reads CASSLDGTGDYNEQFF. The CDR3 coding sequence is TGTGCCAGCAGCTTAGATGGGACAGGGGACTACAATGAGCAGTTCTTC.

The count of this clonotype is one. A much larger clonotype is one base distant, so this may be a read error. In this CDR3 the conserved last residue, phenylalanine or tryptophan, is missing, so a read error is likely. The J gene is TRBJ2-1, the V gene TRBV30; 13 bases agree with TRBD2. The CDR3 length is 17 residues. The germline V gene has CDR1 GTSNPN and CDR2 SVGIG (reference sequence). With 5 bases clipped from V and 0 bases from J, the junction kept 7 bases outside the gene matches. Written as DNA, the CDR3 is TGTGCCTGGGGCTTGGGACTAGCGGGACACTCCTACAATGAGCAGTTCTCC. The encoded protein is CAWGLGLAGHSYNEQFS.

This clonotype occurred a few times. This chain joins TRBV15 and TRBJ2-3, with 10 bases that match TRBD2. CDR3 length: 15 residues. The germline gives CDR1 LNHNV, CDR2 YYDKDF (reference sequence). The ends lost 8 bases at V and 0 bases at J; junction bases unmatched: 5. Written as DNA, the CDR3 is TGTGCCACCCAGGGACTAGCGACTAGCACAGATACGCAGTATTTT. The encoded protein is CATQGLATSTDTQYF.

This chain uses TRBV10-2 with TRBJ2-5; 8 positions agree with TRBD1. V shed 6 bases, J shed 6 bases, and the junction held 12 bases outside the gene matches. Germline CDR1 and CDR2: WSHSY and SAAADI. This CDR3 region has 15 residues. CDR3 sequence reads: CASSAGAGGAKTQYF. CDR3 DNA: TGCGCCAGCAGCGCCGGGGCAGGGGGCGCAAAGACCCAGTACTTC.

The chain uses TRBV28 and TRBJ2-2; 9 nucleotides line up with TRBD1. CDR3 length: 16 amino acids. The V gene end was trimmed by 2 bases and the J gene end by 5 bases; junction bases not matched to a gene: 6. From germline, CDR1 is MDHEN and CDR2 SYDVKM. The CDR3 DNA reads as TGTGCCAGCAGTTTACCCGGGACAGGGAAAACCGGGGAGCTGTTTTTT. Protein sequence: CASSLPGTGKTGELFF. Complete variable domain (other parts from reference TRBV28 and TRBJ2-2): DVKVTQSSRYLVKRTGEKVFLECVQDMDHENMFWYRQDPGLGLRLIYFSYDVKMKEKGDIPEGYSVSREKKERFSLILESASTNQTSMYLCASSLPGTGKTGELFFGEGSRLTVL.

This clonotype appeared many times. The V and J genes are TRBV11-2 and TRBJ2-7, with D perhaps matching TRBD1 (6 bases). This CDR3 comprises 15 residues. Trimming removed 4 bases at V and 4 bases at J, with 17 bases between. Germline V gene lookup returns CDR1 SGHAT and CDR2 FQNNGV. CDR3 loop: CASSSSQGHAYEQYF. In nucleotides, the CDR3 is TGTGCCAGCAGCTCCTCGCAGGGGCATGCTTACGAGCAGTACTTC.

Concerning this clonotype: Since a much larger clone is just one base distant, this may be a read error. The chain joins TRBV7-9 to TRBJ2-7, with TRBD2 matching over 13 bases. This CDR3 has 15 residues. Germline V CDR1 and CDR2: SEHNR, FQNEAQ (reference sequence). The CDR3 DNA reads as TGTGCCAGCAGCTCGCGGACTAGCGGGAGCAGCGAGCACTACTTC. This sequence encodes CASSSRTSGSSEHYF.

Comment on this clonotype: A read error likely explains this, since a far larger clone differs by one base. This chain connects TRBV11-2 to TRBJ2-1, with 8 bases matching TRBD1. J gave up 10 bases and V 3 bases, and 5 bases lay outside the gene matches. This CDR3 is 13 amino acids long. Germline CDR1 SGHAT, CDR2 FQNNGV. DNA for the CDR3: TGTGCCAGCAGCTTGGGACAGGAAGGCGAGCAGTTCTTC. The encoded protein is CASSLGQEGEQFF.

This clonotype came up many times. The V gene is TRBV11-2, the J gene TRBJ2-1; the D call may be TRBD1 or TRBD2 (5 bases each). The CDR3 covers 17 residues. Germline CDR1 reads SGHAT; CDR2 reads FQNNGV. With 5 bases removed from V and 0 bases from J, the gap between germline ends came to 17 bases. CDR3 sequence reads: CASSNRITRGSYNEQFF. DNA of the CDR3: TGTGCCAGCAGCAACCGGATTACTAGGGGCTCCTACAATGAGCAGTTCTTC.

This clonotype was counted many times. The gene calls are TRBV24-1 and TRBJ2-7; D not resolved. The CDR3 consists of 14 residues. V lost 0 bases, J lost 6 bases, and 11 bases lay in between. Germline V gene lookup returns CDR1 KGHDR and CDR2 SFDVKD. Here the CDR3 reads CATSDLGWACEQYF. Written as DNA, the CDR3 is TGTGCCACCAGTGATTTGGGTTGGGCCTGCGAGCAGTACTTC.

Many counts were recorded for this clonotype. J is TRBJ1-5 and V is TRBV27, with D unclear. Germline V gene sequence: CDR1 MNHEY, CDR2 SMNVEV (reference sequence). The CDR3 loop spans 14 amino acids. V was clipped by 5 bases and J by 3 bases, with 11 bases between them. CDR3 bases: TGTGCCAGCAGTCTTCTGGATATCAATCAGCCCCAGCATTTT. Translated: CASSLLDINQPQHF.

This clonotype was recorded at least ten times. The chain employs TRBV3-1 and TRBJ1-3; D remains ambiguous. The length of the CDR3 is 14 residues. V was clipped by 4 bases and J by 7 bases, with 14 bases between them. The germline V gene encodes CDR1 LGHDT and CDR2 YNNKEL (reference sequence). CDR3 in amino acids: CASSPTSAGNTIYF. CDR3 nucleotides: TGTGCCAGCAGCCCTACCTCGGCGGGGAACACCATATATTTT.

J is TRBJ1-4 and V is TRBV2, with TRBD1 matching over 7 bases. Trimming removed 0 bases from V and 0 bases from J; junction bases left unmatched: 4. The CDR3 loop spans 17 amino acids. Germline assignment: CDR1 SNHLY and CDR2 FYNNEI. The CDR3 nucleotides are TGTGCCAGCAGTGAAGCCCGACAGGGTGCAACTAATGAAAAACTGTTTTTT. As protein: CASSEARQGATNEKLFF.

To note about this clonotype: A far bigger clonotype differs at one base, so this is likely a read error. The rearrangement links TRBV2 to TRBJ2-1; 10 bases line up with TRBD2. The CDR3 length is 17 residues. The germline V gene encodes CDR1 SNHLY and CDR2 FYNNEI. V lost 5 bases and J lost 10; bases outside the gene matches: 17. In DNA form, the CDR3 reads TGTGCCAGCAGTTTTGGGGCTAGCGGGAGTGTTAGTTACGAGCAGTTCTTC. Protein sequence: CASSFGASGSVSYEQFF.

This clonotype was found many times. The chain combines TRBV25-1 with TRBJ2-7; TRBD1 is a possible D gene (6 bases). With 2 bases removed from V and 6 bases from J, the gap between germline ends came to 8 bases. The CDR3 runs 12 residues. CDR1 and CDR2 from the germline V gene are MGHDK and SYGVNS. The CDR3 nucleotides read TGTGCCAGCAGTGAACCAGGGGCCGAGCAGTACTTC. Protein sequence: CASSEPGAEQYF.

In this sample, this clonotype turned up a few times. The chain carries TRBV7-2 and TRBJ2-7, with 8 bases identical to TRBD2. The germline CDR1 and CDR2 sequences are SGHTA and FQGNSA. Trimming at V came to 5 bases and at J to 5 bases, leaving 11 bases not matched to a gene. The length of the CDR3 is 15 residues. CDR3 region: CASSPRPAGVHEQYF. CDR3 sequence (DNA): TGTGCCAGCAGCCCCCGTCCAGCGGGAGTCCACGAGCAGTACTTC.

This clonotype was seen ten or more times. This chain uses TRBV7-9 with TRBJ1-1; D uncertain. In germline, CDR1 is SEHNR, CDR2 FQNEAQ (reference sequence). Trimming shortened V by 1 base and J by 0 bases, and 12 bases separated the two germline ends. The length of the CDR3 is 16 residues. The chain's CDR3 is CASSLEWVEMNTEAFF. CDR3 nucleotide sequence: TGTGCCAGCAGCTTAGAATGGGTGGAGATGAACACTGAAGCTTTCTTT.